The 29 T cell receptor beta chains below come from one sample, sequenced in a study of post-analysis software for immune sequencing data. These receptors lack a known antigen. Unique molecular identifiers were carried by the TCR beta cDNA libraries. One entry per CDR3 protein results from TCRdb running MiXCR on the PCR reads. This sample yields 650,000 to 900,000 distinct CDR3 sequences, of which around 46% are seen a single time; 4.9% belongs to the top ten. Study-wide points: In patients, about 5 TRBV segments were more frequent than in controls, with TRBV5-6, TRBV5-1 and TRBV20-1 among them.

Sequenced input: blood. Receptors originate from a girl aged 5-17 years with multiple sclerosis.

This clonotype was observed a handful of times. The rearrangement uses TRBV7-2 and TRBJ1-2; D may be TRBD1 (6 bases). CDR1 is SGHTA and CDR2 is FQGNSA in the germline V gene. The V and J ends lost 4 bases and 8 bases respectively, with 17 bases between them. The CDR3 extends over 14 amino acids. CDR3 DNA: TGTGCCAGCAGCTCGCGACGGGGGGCTGACGGCTACACCTTC. Translating gives CASSSRRGADGYTF.

This clonotype has more than one count but fewer than ten. The chain links TRBV30 to TRBJ2-7; 10 bases fit TRBD2. This CDR3 has 12 amino acids. The junction had 1 base not matched to a gene; V was cut back by 5 bases and J by 3 bases. Germline V lookup: CDR1 GTSNPN, CDR2 SVGIG (reference sequence). The CDR3 loop reads CAWGLADYEQYF. CDR3 DNA sequence: TGTGCCTGGGGACTAGCGGACTACGAGCAGTACTTC.

In nucleotides, the CDR3 is TGCGCCAGCAGCTTGGCGCGACTAGCGGGAGACAATGAGCAGTTCTTC. It is translated as CASSLARLAGDNEQFF. The rearrangement links TRBV5-1 to TRBJ2-1, with 12 bases lining up with TRBD2. V gave up 0 bases and J gave up 5 bases; unmatched junction bases: 3. CDR3 length: 16 residues. Germline CDR1 is SGHRS and CDR2 is YFSETQ.

The genes are TRBV6-5 and TRBJ2-3; D remains unclear. V was trimmed by 0 bases and J by 4 bases, leaving 8 bases between them. This CDR3 has 14 amino acids. CDR1 and CDR2 (germline): MNHEY, SVGAGI. The CDR3: CASSYSAAPDTQYF. Here the CDR3 DNA reads TGTGCCAGCAGTTACTCGGCGGCGCCAGATACGCAGTATTTT.

About this clonotype: A far larger clone is one nucleotide away, so this likely arose from a read error. This chain connects TRBV27 to TRBJ2-3; no clear D. The CDR3 covers 12 residues. CDR1 MNHEY and CDR2 SMNVEV come from the germline V gene (reference sequence). V lost 7 bases and J 0 bases, leaving 5 bases between the germline ends. The CDR3 loop is CASTSSTDTQYF. CDR3 in DNA: TGTGCCAGCACCTCTAGCACAGATACGCAGTATTTT.

Remarks on this clonotype: This CDR3 fails to terminate in the conserved phenylalanine or tryptophan, so it likely reflects a read error. The chain links TRBV7-6 to TRBJ2-4; D gene unclear. V lost 1 base, J lost 4 bases, and 8 bases lay in between. Per germline, CDR1 SGHVS and CDR2 FNYEAQ. This CDR3 contains 14 residues. Here the CDR3 reads CASSLGAQKNIQYC. CDR3 sequence (DNA): TGTGCCAGCAGCTTAGGAGCCCAGAAAAACATTCAGTACTGC.

In its sample, this clonotype was seen a few times. V is TRBV29-1 and J is TRBJ2-5, with TRBD2 matching over 14 bases. The J segment lost 7 bases and the V segment lost 5 bases, leaving 6 bases of the junction unmatched. The CDR3 contains 14 residues. Per germline, CDR1 SQVTM and CDR2 ANQGSEA. CDR3 residues: CSVPTSGRGGTQYF. The CDR3 bases are TGCAGCGTTCCGACTAGCGGGAGGGGGGGGACCCAGTACTTC.

The chain carries TRBV27 and TRBJ2-1; possibly TRBD2 for D (6 bases). V lost 3 bases, J lost 4 bases, and 13 bases lay in between. There are 15 residues in the CDR3. Germline lookup yields CDR1 MNHEY and CDR2 SMNVEV (reference sequence). As DNA, the CDR3 is TGTGCCAGCAGTTTGACAATGGGGGGATACAATGAGCAGTTCTTC. Residues: CASSLTMGGYNEQFF.

This clonotype was observed a handful of times. The chain employs TRBV29-1 and TRBJ1-1; TRBD1 is a possible D gene (6 bases). CDR1 and CDR2 (germline): SQVTM, ANQGSEA. Between the trimmed V and J ends, which lost 1 base and 1 base, there was a span of 10 bases. This CDR3 is built from 14 residues. Here the CDR3 DNA reads TGCAGCGTTGAAGTCTCACAGGGGAACACTGAAGCTTTCTTT. This gives the protein CSVEVSQGNTEAFF.

The CDR3 DNA follows: TGCAGCGTTCTCTTTACGGAAGTCTATGGCTACACCTTC. This gives the protein CSVLFTEVYGYTF. V usage is TRBV29-1 and J usage is TRBJ1-2; D is undetermined. CDR1 SQVTM and CDR2 ANQGSEA come from the germline V gene. The CDR3 extends over 13 amino acids. Trimming shortened V by 5 bases and J by 4 bases, and 14 bases separated the two germline ends.

V and J are TRBV27 and TRBJ2-7; D is unresolved. The CDR3 spans 14 residues. V dropped 6 bases and J dropped 2 bases, with 14 bases sitting between them. Per the germline V gene, CDR1 is MNHEY and CDR2 is SMNVEV (reference sequence). This chain's CDR3 is CASSPFDSAYEQYF. CDR3 nucleotides: TGTGCCAGCAGCCCCTTTGACTCCGCCTACGAGCAGTACTTC.

The chain uses TRBV6-5 and TRBJ1-1; TRBD1 matches 9 bases. Germline V gene lookup returns CDR1 MNHEY and CDR2 SVGAGI. The CDR3 has 15 amino acids. The V segment lost 2 bases and the J segment 7 bases; nucleotides outside the gene matches: 8. The DNA for the CDR3 is TGTGCCAGCAGTTACGAAACAGGGGGCGTTGGTGAAGCTTTCTTT. It encodes CASSYETGGVGEAFF.

The rearrangement links TRBV20-1 to TRBJ2-7; 13 bases are shared with TRBD2. With 5 bases clipped from V and 2 bases from J, the junction kept 3 bases outside the gene matches. CDR1 and CDR2 from the germline V gene are DFQATT and SNEGSKA (reference sequence). This CDR3 contains 14 residues. The CDR3 is CSAGGTSGTYEQYF. The CDR3 DNA reads TGCAGTGCTGGAGGGACTAGCGGGACCTACGAGCAGTACTTC.

The chain couples TRBV5-5 to TRBJ2-7; the D is unclear. Germline CDR1 SGHKS, CDR2 YYEKEE (reference sequence). Trimming took 6 bases from V and 3 from J, leaving 13 bases between them. This CDR3 region has 13 residues. CDR3 in amino acids: CASTPGSLYEQYF. The CDR3 DNA is TGTGCCAGCACCCCGGGCAGTCTCTACGAGCAGTACTTC.

This chain connects TRBV20-1 to TRBJ2-1; no definite D call. CDR1 and CDR2 from the germline V gene are DFQATT and SNEGSKA (reference sequence). V lost 5 bases and J lost 9, with 20 bases in between. The length of the CDR3 is 14 residues. CDR3 protein: CSAVPMTRRGEQFF. For the CDR3, the DNA is TGCAGTGCTGTCCCAATGACTCGGCGTGGTGAGCAGTTCTTC.

The chain combines TRBV20-1 with TRBJ2-1; D call uncertain. Germline V gives CDR1 DFQATT, CDR2 SNEGSKA (reference sequence). Between the trimmed V and J ends, which lost 3 bases and 0 bases, there was a span of 15 bases. CDR3 size: 16 residues. CDR3 in DNA: TGCAGTGCTAGGGCGCCTTCGGGCCTCTCCTACAATGAGCAGTTCTTC. Its translation: CSARAPSGLSYNEQFF.

The gene calls are TRBV27 and TRBJ2-7, with D tentatively TRBD1 or TRBD2 (6 bases each). The CDR3 is 17 amino acids. V gave up 0 bases and J gave up 3 bases, with 18 bases separating them. CDR1 and CDR2 (germline): MNHEY, SMNVEV (reference sequence). The CDR3 loop reads CASSLSMTRGVGYEQYF. The CDR3 DNA sequence: TGTGCCAGCAGTTTATCGATGACGAGGGGGGTAGGCTACGAGCAGTACTTC.

This clonotype was recorded once. The chain employs TRBV5-1 and TRBJ1-4, with D possibly TRBD1 on 6 matching bases. Trimming removed 4 bases from V and 8 bases from J, with 18 bases in between. Germline V gene data show CDR1 as SGHRS and CDR2 as YFSETQ. The CDR3 runs to 15 residues. As DNA, the CDR3 is TGCGCCAGCAGCCCCGGAGGGGGAGAGGAGGAAAAACTGTTTTTT. Amino acid sequence: CASSPGGGEEEKLFF.

The CDR3 region is CASITGTGIHHYGYTF. In DNA, the CDR3 is TGTGCCAGCATCACCGGGACAGGGATCCACCACTATGGCTACACCTTC. The gene calls are TRBV6-6 and TRBJ1-2; TRBD1 aligns across 9 bases. Germline V gives CDR1 MNHNY, CDR2 SVGAGI (reference sequence). V lost 7 bases, J lost 3 bases, and 12 bases stayed unmatched. The CDR3 spans 16 residues.

The chain joins TRBV27 to TRBJ2-1; TRBD1 matches 10 bases. The CDR3 is made up of 16 amino acids. V lost 5 bases to trimming and J lost 3 bases; unmatched junction nucleotides: 7. In germline, CDR1 is MNHEY, CDR2 SMNVEV (reference sequence). This CDR3 reads CASSASGTGVYNEQFF. CDR3 sequence (DNA): TGTGCCAGCAGTGCGTCCGGGACAGGGGTCTACAATGAGCAGTTCTTC.

This clonotype was seen only once. The V gene is TRBV20-1, the J gene TRBJ2-1, with TRBD2 as a possible D gene (6 bases). Trimming pared 4 bases from V and 7 bases from J, leaving 20 bases between. This CDR3 contains 15 residues. CDR1 and CDR2 from the germline V gene are DFQATT and SNEGSKA (reference sequence). The CDR3 loop is CSATLFGGNLNEQFF. The CDR3 coding sequence is TGCAGTGCTACCTTATTCGGCGGGAACCTTAATGAGCAGTTCTTC.

CDR3 amino acids: CASSWGTVVEQYF. DNA of the CDR3: TGTGCCAGCAGCTGGGGGACAGTCGTCGAGCAGTACTTC. This rearrangement joins TRBV7-2 to TRBJ2-7, with 7 bases fitting TRBD1. Trimming cost V 4 bases and J 6 bases; bases outside gene matches: 6. Per the germline V gene, CDR1 is SGHTA and CDR2 is FQGNSA. The CDR3 is made up of 13 amino acids.

The gene calls are TRBV3-1 and TRBJ2-7, with 9 positions matching TRBD1. The ends lost 5 bases at V and 2 bases at J; junction bases unmatched: 10. Germline CDR1 reads LGHDT; CDR2 reads YNNKEL (reference sequence). The CDR3 contains 16 residues. In DNA form, the CDR3 reads TGTGCCAGCAGCGGGGCGGGACAGGGACTACCCTACGAGCAGTACTTC. As protein: CASSGAGQGLPYEQYF.

The chain couples TRBV6-5 to TRBJ2-7; TRBD1 matches 10 bases. The CDR3 loop spans 13 amino acids. Germline CDR1 is MNHEY and CDR2 is SVGAGI. V was pared by 7 bases and J by 5 bases, with 5 bases of the junction left unmatched. The DNA of the CDR3 is TGTGCCAGCACTAGAGGGACAGGGGACGAGCAGTACTTC. Its protein is CASTRGTGDEQYF.

In this sample, this clonotype turned up a few times. The rearrangement links TRBV7-9 to TRBJ1-2; 10 bases are shared with TRBD1. J was trimmed by 4 bases and V by 5 bases; bases with no gene match: 7. The CDR3 is 15 residues long. CDR1 and CDR2 (germline): SEHNR, FQNEAQ (reference sequence). The CDR3 region is CASSVSRTGGYGYTF. The CDR3 DNA reads as TGTGCCAGCAGCGTCTCGAGGACAGGGGGCTATGGCTACACCTTC.

This clonotype has just a few counts. The chain uses TRBV7-8 and TRBJ1-5; D might be TRBD1 (5 bases). CDR3 size: 14 residues. Trimming took off 10 bases at V and 5 bases at J, with 18 bases between the two ends. Germline V gene data show CDR1 as SGHVS and CDR2 as FQNEAQ. The CDR3 sequence is CATSVGGIDQPQHF. CDR3 DNA: TGTGCCACCTCGGTGGGGGGGATTGATCAGCCCCAGCATTTT.

This sequence joins TRBV11-2 and TRBJ2-1; D gene unclear. Trimming stripped 2 bases from V and 6 bases from J, with 8 bases between. Germline V lookup: CDR1 SGHAT, CDR2 FQNNGV. This CDR3 has 13 amino acids. CDR3 region: CASSLSPLNEQFF. The CDR3 coding sequence is TGTGCCAGCAGCTTAAGCCCTCTCAATGAGCAGTTCTTC.

This clonotype has only a few counts. The chain employs TRBV20-1 and TRBJ2-3; D remains unclear. The CDR3 is made up of 11 amino acids. V gave up 5 bases and J gave up 5 bases, with 8 bases separating them. Looked up from germline, CDR1 is DFQATT and CDR2 is SNEGSKA (reference sequence). CDR3 DNA sequence: TGCAGTGCTTTACCCGGAGATACGCAGTATTTT. Encoded protein: CSALPGDTQYF.

The gene calls are TRBV25-1 and TRBJ2-3; D perhaps matches TRBD2 (6 bases). The CDR3 covers 18 residues. With 0 bases removed from V and 0 bases from J, the gap between germline ends came to 16 bases. The germline V gene has CDR1 MGHDK and CDR2 SYGVNS. The CDR3: CASSEYFEGGGSTDTQYF. The CDR3 DNA sequence: TGTGCCAGCAGTGAATATTTCGAAGGTGGAGGGAGCACAGATACGCAGTATTTT.